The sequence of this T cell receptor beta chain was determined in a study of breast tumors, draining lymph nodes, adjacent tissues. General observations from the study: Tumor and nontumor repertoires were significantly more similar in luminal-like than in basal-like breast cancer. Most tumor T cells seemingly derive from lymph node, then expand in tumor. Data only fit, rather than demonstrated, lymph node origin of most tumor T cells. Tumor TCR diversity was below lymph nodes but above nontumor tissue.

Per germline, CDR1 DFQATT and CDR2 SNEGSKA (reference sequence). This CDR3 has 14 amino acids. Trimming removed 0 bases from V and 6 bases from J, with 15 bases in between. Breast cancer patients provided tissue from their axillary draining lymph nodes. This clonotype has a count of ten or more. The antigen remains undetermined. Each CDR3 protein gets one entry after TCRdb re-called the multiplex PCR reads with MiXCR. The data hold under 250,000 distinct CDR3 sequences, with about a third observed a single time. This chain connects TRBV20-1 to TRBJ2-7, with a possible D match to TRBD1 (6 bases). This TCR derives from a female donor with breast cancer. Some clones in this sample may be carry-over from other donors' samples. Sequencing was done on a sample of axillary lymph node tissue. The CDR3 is CSARDGGYPPEQYF. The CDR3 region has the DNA TGCAGTGCTAGAGATGGGGGCTATCCCCCCGAGCAGTACTTC.